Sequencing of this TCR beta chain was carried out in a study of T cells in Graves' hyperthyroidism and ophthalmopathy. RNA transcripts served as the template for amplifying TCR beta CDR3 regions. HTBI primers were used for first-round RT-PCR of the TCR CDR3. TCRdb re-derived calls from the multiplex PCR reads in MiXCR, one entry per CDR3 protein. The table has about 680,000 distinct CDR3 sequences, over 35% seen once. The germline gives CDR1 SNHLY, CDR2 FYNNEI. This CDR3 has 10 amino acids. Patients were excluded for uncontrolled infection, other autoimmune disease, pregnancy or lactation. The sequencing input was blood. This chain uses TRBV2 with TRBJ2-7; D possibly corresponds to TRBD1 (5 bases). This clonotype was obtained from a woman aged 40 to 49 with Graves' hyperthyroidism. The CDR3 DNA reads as TGTGCCGGCAGTGTGGGGCAGCCCTACGTC. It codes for CAGSVGQPYV.